A single sample is the source of the 31 T cell receptor beta chains below, sequenced in a study of cytomegalovirus exposure and HLA in healthy donors. Produced via immunoSEQ multiplex PCR; TCRdb's table is partial and in-frame only. The sample lists approximately 76,000 clones; around 94% were seen once. Sequencing was carried out using PBMCs. The receptors here all came from a woman aged 18-30 years in good health and CMV-seropositive.

The CDR3 nucleotides read TGTGCCAGCAGCGCCGGGGCCTACGAGCAGTACTTC. It encodes CASSAGAYEQYF. This chain connects TRBV5-6 to TRBJ2-7, with D possibly being TRBD2 (5 bases). The ends were cut back, 4 bases at V and 2 bases at J, with 7 bases in the middle. Germline CDR1 reads SGHDT; CDR2 reads YYEEEE. The CDR3 loop spans 12 amino acids.

The V call is TRBV2, the J call TRBJ2-5; perhaps TRBD1 as D (6 bases). The CDR3 totals 13 residues. Trimming stripped 5 bases from V and 2 bases from J, with 9 bases between. Germline V CDR1 and CDR2: SNHLY, FYNNEI. CDR3 protein: CASSRDTQETQYF. The CDR3 coding sequence is TGTGCCAGCAGTCGGGACACACAAGAGACCCAGTACTTC.

The CDR3 spells CASSELGGGVYNEQFF. The CDR3, as DNA: TGTGCCAGCAGTGAATTAGGGGGCGGCGTTTACAATGAGCAGTTCTTC. The genes are TRBV25-1 and TRBJ2-1, with 7 bases that match TRBD1. Germline-derived CDR1 and CDR2 are MGHDK and SYGVNS. CDR3 size: 16 residues. The ends lost 1 base at V and 4 bases at J; junction bases unmatched: 7.

The chain recombines TRBV28 with TRBJ1-5; 7 bases are a match to TRBD1. The CDR3 contains 15 residues. Germline V gene data show CDR1 as MDHEN and CDR2 as SYDVKM. After removal of 1 base from V and 3 bases from J, the junction contained 3 bases not matched to a gene. CDR3 DNA sequence: TGTGCCAGCAGTTTATACAGGGGAGTCAATCAGCCCCAGCATTTT. Its translation is CASSLYRGVNQPQHF.

This chain links TRBV30 with TRBJ1-5; 9 bases align to TRBD1. Germline CDR1 GTSNPN, CDR2 SVGIG (reference sequence). CDR3 length equals 13 residues. The V gene end was trimmed by 6 bases and the J gene end by 4 bases; junction bases not matched to a gene: 4. Here the CDR3 reads CACAGTGNQPQHF. The CDR3 DNA sequence: TGTGCCTGTGCCGGGACAGGGAATCAGCCCCAGCATTTT.

This chain links TRBV18 with TRBJ2-1, with TRBD2 matching over 16 bases. Germline CDR1 reads KGHSH; CDR2 reads LQKENI. The CDR3 has 19 amino acids. J was trimmed by 1 base and V by 6 bases; bases with no gene match: 9. The CDR3 region is CASSQDGTSGRVSYNEQFF. The DNA for the CDR3 is TGTGCCAGCTCGCAAGACGGGACTAGCGGGAGGGTGTCCTACAATGAGCAGTTCTTC.

The chain has TRBV30 and TRBJ1-3; 7 nucleotides agree with TRBD1. V lost 2 bases and J lost 4; bases outside the gene matches: 5. CDR3 length equals 14 residues. Per the germline V gene, CDR1 is GTSNPN and CDR2 is SVGIG (reference sequence). The CDR3 here is CAWSQTGVGNTIYF. Written as DNA, the CDR3 is TGTGCCTGGAGTCAAACAGGGGTGGGAAACACCATATATTTT.

The rearrangement joins TRBV6-6 to TRBJ2-5; 8 bases fit TRBD1. V was pared by 4 bases and J by 10 bases, with 11 bases of the junction left unmatched. This CDR3 has 14 residues. Looked up from germline, CDR1 is MNHNY and CDR2 is SVGAGI (reference sequence). CDR3 coding DNA: TGTGCCAGCAGTTTCGACAGGGGAAGGGGAGACCAGTACTTC. Encoded protein: CASSFDRGRGDQYF.

The V gene is TRBV6-5, the J gene TRBJ2-7; 15 bases are a match to TRBD2. Germline loops: CDR1 MNHEY, CDR2 SVGAGI. The V gene end was trimmed by 8 bases and the J gene end by 6 bases; junction bases not matched to a gene: 5. CDR3 length: 14 residues. The CDR3 reads CASGLAGGVAEQYF. CDR3 DNA sequence: TGTGCCAGCGGACTAGCGGGAGGGGTTGCCGAGCAGTACTTC.

The chain has TRBV5-1 and TRBJ1-1; D is perhaps TRBD1 (5 bases). The germline CDR1 and CDR2 sequences are SGHRS and YFSETQ. CDR3 size: 14 residues. V was trimmed by 0 bases and J by 6 bases, leaving 12 bases between them. The CDR3 DNA follows: TGCGCCAGCAGCTTGGACGGCCGGGACTCTGAAGCTTTCTTT. Residues: CASSLDGRDSEAFF.

The V gene is TRBV5-1, the J gene TRBJ2-2, with TRBD2 as a possible D gene (6 bases). The CDR3 consists of 15 residues. Trimming pared 4 bases from V and 2 bases from J, leaving 12 bases between. Looked up from germline, CDR1 is SGHRS and CDR2 is YFSETQ. DNA for the CDR3: TGCGCCAGCAGCCTCGGGACTCCCAACACCGGGGAGCTGTTTTTT. Residues: CASSLGTPNTGELFF.

The J gene is TRBJ1-6, the V gene TRBV6-5, with 10 bases aligning to TRBD1. The CDR3 has 15 residues. V was pared by 2 bases and J by 7 bases, with 2 bases of the junction left unmatched. The germline gives CDR1 MNHEY, CDR2 SVGAGI. The CDR3 DNA reads as TGTGCCAGCAGTTACAAGACAGGGGGCAATTCACCCCTCCACTTT. The encoded protein is CASSYKTGGNSPLHF.

The chain has TRBV29-1 and TRBJ2-7, with 7 bases aligning to TRBD1. Germline CDR1 reads SQVTM; CDR2 reads ANQGSEA. The CDR3 has 13 amino acids. Trimming removed 6 bases from V and 2 bases from J; junction bases left unmatched: 7. The CDR3 is CSVRSGQAYEQYF. The CDR3 nucleotides are TGCAGCGTACGTTCCGGACAGGCCTACGAGCAGTACTTC.

This chain uses TRBV5-1 with TRBJ2-3; 7 positions match TRBD2. The V gene end was trimmed by 0 bases and the J gene end by 0 bases; junction bases not matched to a gene: 7. The V gene's germline CDR1 is SGHRS and CDR2 YFSETQ. This CDR3 is 17 amino acids long. The CDR3 coding sequence is TGCGCCAGCAGCTTGGCCCCTAGCGGCCTTAGCACAGATACGCAGTATTTT. Its translation is CASSLAPSGLSTDTQYF.

V usage is TRBV28 and J usage is TRBJ1-1, with TRBD1 matching 9 bases. This CDR3 has 15 amino acids. Trimming took 0 bases from V and 6 from J; bases not matched to a gene: 5. The V gene's germline CDR1 is MDHEN and CDR2 SYDVKM. The CDR3 DNA reads as TGTGCCAGCAGTTTATGGAGACAGGGGGTCGCTGAAGCTTTCTTT. This encodes CASSLWRQGVAEAFF. Full variable domain (outside the CDR3, taken from reference TRBV28 and TRBJ1-1): DVKVTQSSRYLVKRTGEKVFLECVQDMDHENMFWYRQDPGLGLRLIYFSYDVKMKEKGDIPEGYSVSREKKERFSLILESASTNQTSMYLCASSLWRQGVAEAFFGQGTRLTVV.

This chain uses TRBV11-2 with TRBJ2-1, with 8 positions matching TRBD2. The germline CDR1 and CDR2 sequences are SGHAT and FQNNGV. Trimming cost V 5 bases and J 4 bases; bases outside gene matches: 7. The CDR3 contains 15 residues. CDR3 sequence: CASSGERGLYNEQFF. The CDR3 nucleotides are TGTGCCAGCAGCGGAGAGCGGGGGCTTTACAATGAGCAGTTCTTC.

J is TRBJ1-4 and V is TRBV7-9; 10 positions match TRBD1. Germline CDR1 is SEHNR and CDR2 is FQNEAQ (reference sequence). This CDR3 has 15 residues. Unmatched junction bases numbered 3, after V lost 2 bases and J lost 6 bases. The CDR3 region is CASSLMGTGDEKLFF. CDR3 bases: TGTGCCAGCAGCTTAATGGGGACAGGGGATGAAAAACTGTTTTTT.

CDR3 sequence (DNA): TGTGCCAGCAGTTTGGTACAGGGGGGTAATCAGCCCCAGCATTTT. Translated, it gives CASSLVQGGNQPQHF. The V and J genes are TRBV27 and TRBJ1-5; 8 nucleotides match TRBD1. Germline CDR1 is MNHEY and CDR2 is SMNVEV (reference sequence). V shed 3 bases and J 4 bases; nucleotides not matched to a gene: 5. This CDR3 has 15 amino acids.

This rearrangement joins TRBV7-9 to TRBJ2-7; 7 bases are shared with TRBD1. CDR1 is SEHNR, CDR2 FQNEAQ, per germline (reference sequence). V dropped 5 bases and J dropped 1; count of bases not matched to a gene: 5. This CDR3 has 14 residues. CDR3 DNA sequence: TGTGCCAGCAGCCCACAGGGGATTTCCTACGAGCAGTACTTC. It is translated as CASSPQGISYEQYF. Drawing the rest from reference TRBV7-9 and TRBJ2-7, the complete variable domain is DTGVSQNPRHKITKRGQNVTFRCDPISEHNRLYWYRQTLGQGPEFLTYFQNEAQLEKSRLLSDRFSAERPKGSFSTLEIQRTEQGDSAMYLCASSPQGISYEQYFGPGTRLTVT.

This clone was counted a single time. This chain joins TRBV5-8 and TRBJ2-3, with D tentatively TRBD1 (5 bases). Trimming removed 4 bases at V and 2 bases at J, with 23 bases between. Germline V gene lookup returns CDR1 SGHTS and CDR2 YDEGEE. There are 18 residues in the CDR3. The CDR3 loop is CASSPGALLDGYTDTQYF. In DNA, the CDR3 is TGTGCCAGCAGCCCTGGGGCCCTTTTGGACGGGTACACAGATACGCAGTATTTT.

The chain couples TRBV28 to TRBJ1-1; D unclear. Deletions cut 8 bases from V and 3 bases from J, with 4 bases between. CDR3 length: 10 residues. CDR1 and CDR2 (germline): MDHEN, SYDVKM. CDR3: CASSYTEAFF. The CDR3 DNA follows: TGTGCCAGCTCCTACACTGAAGCTTTCTTT.

This sequence joins TRBV4-3 and TRBJ2-5; D is perhaps TRBD1 (5 bases). This CDR3 comprises 15 residues. In germline, CDR1 is LGHNA, CDR2 YSLEER. V shed 4 bases and J shed 1 base, with 13 bases lying between them. CDR3 nucleotide sequence: TGCGCCAGCAGCCTGAGCAGGGCATCCCAAGAGACCCAGTACTTC. This encodes CASSLSRASQETQYF.

The CDR3 DNA is TGTGCCAGCAGCGCAAGACAGGGGGCAACTAATGAAAAACTGTTTTTT. It is translated as CASSARQGATNEKLFF. This chain joins TRBV7-8 and TRBJ1-4; 9 bases fit TRBD1. After removal of 5 bases from V and 0 bases from J, the junction contained 4 bases not matched to a gene. The germline V gene encodes CDR1 SGHVS and CDR2 FQNEAQ. The CDR3 totals 16 residues.

The chain links TRBV5-4 to TRBJ2-1; 8 bases map to TRBD1. The germline V gene has CDR1 SGHNT and CDR2 YYREEE (reference sequence). The CDR3 is 16 residues long. The V segment lost 4 bases and the J segment 5 bases; nucleotides outside the gene matches: 11. The CDR3 nucleotides read TGTGCCAGCAGCCACGGGGGTAGGGGACAGGACAATGAGCAGTTCTTC. This gives the protein CASSHGGRGQDNEQFF.

This clone was observed a handful of times. This rearrangement joins TRBV11-2 to TRBJ2-1; 9 bases match TRBD2. Germline V lookup: CDR1 SGHAT, CDR2 FQNNGV. V shed 5 bases, J shed 3 bases, and the junction held 5 bases outside the gene matches. The CDR3 is 15 residues long. The CDR3, as DNA: TGTGCCAGCAGCGGGGGACTAGCAGGCTACAATGAGCAGTTCTTC. It translates to CASSGGLAGYNEQFF.

The chain is built from TRBV27 and TRBJ2-2; TRBD2 matches 14 bases. Germline-derived CDR1 and CDR2 are MNHEY and SMNVEV (reference sequence). This CDR3 contains 16 residues. The J segment lost 6 bases and the V segment lost 5 bases, leaving 5 bases of the junction unmatched. Written as DNA, the CDR3 is TGTGCCAGCAGTCCGGGACTAGCGGGAGAGCCCGGGGAGCTGTTTTTT. This gives the protein CASSPGLAGEPGELFF.

This chain uses TRBV18 with TRBJ2-7; the match to TRBD2 covers 8 bases. The CDR3 length is 14 residues. The ends lost 5 bases at V and 3 bases at J; junction bases unmatched: 6. CDR1 is KGHSH, CDR2 LQKENI, per germline. The CDR3, as DNA: TGTGCCAGCTCATCCGGGACTAGGTACTACGAGCAGTACTTC. Translation: CASSSGTRYYEQYF.

The chain combines TRBV5-1 with TRBJ2-1; 14 bases are a match to TRBD2. The V and J ends lost 4 bases and 3 bases, in that order; junction bases with no gene match: 6. Germline V gene sequence: CDR1 SGHRS, CDR2 YFSETQ. The CDR3 is 17 residues long. CDR3 nucleotides: TGCGCCAGCAGCGGGACTAGCGGGAGATTGCTCTACAATGAGCAGTTCTTC. Translating it yields CASSGTSGRLLYNEQFF.

The chain recombines TRBV28 with TRBJ2-3; TRBD1 agrees at 9 bases. CDR3 size: 18 residues. Germline CDR1 MDHEN, CDR2 SYDVKM. Losses at the gene ends were 3 bases for V and 3 bases for J; bases not matched to a gene: 13. In DNA, the CDR3 is TGTGCCAGCAGTTTTTGGGGACAGGGAACCCTGGCTACAGATACGCAGTATTTT. Its translation is CASSFWGQGTLATDTQYF.

The chain joins TRBV6-6 to TRBJ2-7; 7 nucleotides agree with TRBD2. Trimming at V came to 6 bases and at J to 6 bases, leaving 2 bases not matched to a gene. Per the germline V gene, CDR1 is MNHNY and CDR2 is SVGAGI (reference sequence). The CDR3 extends over 11 amino acids. The DNA of the CDR3 is TGTGCCAGCAGCCCGGGAGGCGAGCAGTACTTC. Amino acids: CASSPGGEQYF.

The rearrangement links TRBV7-9 to TRBJ1-1, with D maybe TRBD1 (5 bases). Trimming removed 2 bases at V and 0 bases at J, with 22 bases between. CDR1 and CDR2 from the germline V gene are SEHNR and FQNEAQ (reference sequence). This CDR3 is built from 19 residues. The CDR3 nucleotides are TGTGCCAGCAGCTTAAGTTTCATTCGGACAAATAACATGAACACTGAAGCTTTCTTT. Its protein is CASSLSFIRTNNMNTEAFF.